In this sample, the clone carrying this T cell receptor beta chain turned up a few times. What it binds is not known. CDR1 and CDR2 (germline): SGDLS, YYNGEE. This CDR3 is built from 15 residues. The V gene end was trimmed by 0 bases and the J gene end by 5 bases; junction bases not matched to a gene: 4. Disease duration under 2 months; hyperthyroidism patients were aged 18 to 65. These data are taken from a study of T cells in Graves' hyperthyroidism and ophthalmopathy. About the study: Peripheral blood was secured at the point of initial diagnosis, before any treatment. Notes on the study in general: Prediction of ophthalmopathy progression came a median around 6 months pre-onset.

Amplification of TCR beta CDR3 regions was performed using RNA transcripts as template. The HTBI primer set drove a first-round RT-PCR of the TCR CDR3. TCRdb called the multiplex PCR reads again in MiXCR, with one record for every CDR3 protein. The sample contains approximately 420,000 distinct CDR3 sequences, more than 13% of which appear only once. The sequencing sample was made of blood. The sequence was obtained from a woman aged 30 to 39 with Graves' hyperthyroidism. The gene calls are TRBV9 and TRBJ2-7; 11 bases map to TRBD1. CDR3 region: CASSVADRGRDEQYF. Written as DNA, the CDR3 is TGTGCCAGCAGCGTAGCGGACAGGGGGCGGGACGAGCAGTACTTC.